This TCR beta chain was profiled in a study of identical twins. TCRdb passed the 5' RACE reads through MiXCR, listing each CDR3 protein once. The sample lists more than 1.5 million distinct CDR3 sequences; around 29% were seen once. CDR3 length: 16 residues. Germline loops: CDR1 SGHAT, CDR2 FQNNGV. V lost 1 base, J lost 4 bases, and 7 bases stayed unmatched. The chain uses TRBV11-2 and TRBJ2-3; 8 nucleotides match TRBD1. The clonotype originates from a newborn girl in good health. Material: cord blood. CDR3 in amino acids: CASSLVAGGIADTQYF. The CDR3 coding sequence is TGTGCCAGCAGCTTAGTAGCAGGGGGCATTGCAGATACGCAGTATTTT.